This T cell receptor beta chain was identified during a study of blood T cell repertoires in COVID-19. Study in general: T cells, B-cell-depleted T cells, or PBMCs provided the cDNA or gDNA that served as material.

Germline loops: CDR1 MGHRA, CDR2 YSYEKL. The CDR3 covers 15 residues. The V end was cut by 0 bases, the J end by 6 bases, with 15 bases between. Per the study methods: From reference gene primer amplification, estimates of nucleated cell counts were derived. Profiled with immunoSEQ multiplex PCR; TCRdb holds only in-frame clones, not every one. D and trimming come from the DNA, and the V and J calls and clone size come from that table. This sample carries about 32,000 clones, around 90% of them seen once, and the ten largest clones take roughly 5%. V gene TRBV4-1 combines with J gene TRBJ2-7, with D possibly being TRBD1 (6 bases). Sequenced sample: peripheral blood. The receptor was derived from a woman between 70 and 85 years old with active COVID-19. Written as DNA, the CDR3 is TGCGCCAGCAGCCAAGAGGCTATAAGGGGGTCCGAGCAGTACTTC. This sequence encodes CASSQEAIRGSEQYF.